These 13 T cell receptor beta chains originate from one sample sequenced in a study of T cells in localized non-small cell lung cancer. The method was immunoSEQ multiplex PCR; TCRdb's version includes in-frame clones alone and lacks a portion of them. The table has some 27,000 clones, 88% seen once; the top ten hold 10% to 15%. The source was peripheral blood, collected before any cancer treatment. Receptors originate from a female donor aged 60 or older with stage III squamous cell lung carcinoma.

The J gene is TRBJ1-5, the V gene TRBV15; a possible D gene is TRBD1 (5 bases). Trimming took 3 bases from V and 4 from J, leaving 16 bases between them. Germline loops: CDR1 LNHNV, CDR2 YYDKDF (reference sequence). This CDR3 contains 16 residues. The CDR3 DNA is TGTGCCACCAGCAGGTCATCCGGGACGGCTAATCAGCCCCAGCATTTT. Translation gives CATSRSSGTANQPQHF.

This clone was observed a single time. The rearrangement links TRBV5-6 to TRBJ2-5; TRBD2 aligns across 16 bases. V dropped 4 bases and J dropped 5; count of bases not matched to a gene: 5. The germline V gene has CDR1 SGHDT and CDR2 YYEEEE. CDR3 length: 16 amino acids. The CDR3 here is CASSVGLAGGLETQYF. CDR3 nucleotides: TGTGCCAGCAGCGTGGGACTAGCGGGAGGGCTCGAGACCCAGTACTTC.

J is TRBJ2-3 and V is TRBV11-3, with 11 bases aligning to TRBD1. This CDR3 has 14 residues. The germline CDR1 and CDR2 sequences are SGHNT and YENEEA. V was clipped by 3 bases and J by 5 bases; unmatched bases: 1. For the CDR3, the DNA is TGTGCCAGCAGCTTGGGACAGGGGGGAGATACGCAGTATTTT. The encoded protein is CASSLGQGGDTQYF.

The chain recombines TRBV5-4 with TRBJ1-2, with D possibly being TRBD1 (5 bases). The V and J ends lost 0 bases and 5 bases respectively, with 14 bases between them. Germline lookup yields CDR1 SGHNT and CDR2 YYREEE (reference sequence). The CDR3 extends over 15 amino acids. CDR3 nucleotides: TGTGCCAGCAGCTTGGGGCAGGGATTTTCTTATGGCTACACCTTC. Protein sequence: CASSLGQGFSYGYTF.

The chain combines TRBV30 with TRBJ2-2; D remains ambiguous. The ends were cut back, 1 base at V and 1 base at J, with 7 bases in the middle. Germline loops: CDR1 GTSNPN, CDR2 SVGIG (reference sequence). This CDR3 spans 14 amino acids. In DNA form, the CDR3 reads TGTGCCTGGAGTGGAGCCAGGAACACCGGGGAGCTGTTTTTT. Encoded protein: CAWSGARNTGELFF. Drawing the rest from reference TRBV30 and TRBJ2-2, the complete variable domain is SQTIHQWPATLVQPVGSPLSLECTVEGTSNPNLYWYRQAAGRGLQLLFYSVGIGQISSEVPQNLSASRPQDRQFILSSKKLLLSDSGFYLCAWSGARNTGELFFGEGSRLTVL.

The gene calls are TRBV5-1 and TRBJ2-3; the D gene is possibly TRBD2 (5 bases). The CDR3 contains 15 residues. Germline V lookup: CDR1 SGHRS, CDR2 YFSETQ. V was cut by 5 bases and J by 5 bases, with 18 bases left in between. The CDR3 sequence: CASRRTGRSGDTQYF. As DNA, the CDR3 is TGCGCCAGCAGGCGGACTGGGAGATCGGGAGATACGCAGTATTTT.

This chain joins TRBV6-6 and TRBJ2-1; D is unresolved. This CDR3 is 11 amino acids long. V was cut by 6 bases and J by 7 bases, with 7 bases left in between. CDR1 and CDR2 from the germline V gene are MNHNY and SVGAGI (reference sequence). In DNA form, the CDR3 reads TGTGCCAGCAGAGGTCAAAATGAGCAGTTCTTC. Amino acid sequence: CASRGQNEQFF.

The rearrangement links TRBV18 to TRBJ1-3; TRBD1 matches 7 bases. The CDR3 covers 16 residues. Looked up from germline, CDR1 is KGHSH and CDR2 is LQKENI. V was clipped by 3 bases and J by 0 bases; unmatched bases: 5. CDR3 amino acids: CASSPGQSFSGNTIYF. The CDR3 nucleotides are TGTGCCAGCTCACCGGGACAGTCTTTCTCTGGAAACACCATATATTTT. The full variable domain, in which reference TRBV18 and TRBJ1-3 provide the parts outside the CDR3, is NAGVMQNPRHLVRRRGQEARLRCSPMKGHSHVYWYRQLPEEGLKFMVYLQKENIIDESGMPKERFSAEFPKEGPSILRIQQVVRGDSAAYFCASSPGQSFSGNTIYFGEGSWLTVV.

The chain uses TRBV5-1 and TRBJ2-7; a possible D gene is TRBD1 (5 bases). The CDR3 has 15 residues. Germline V gives CDR1 SGHRS, CDR2 YFSETQ. Trimming removed 4 bases from V and 3 bases from J, with 17 bases in between. The CDR3: CASSVDTSGYYEQYF. The CDR3 region has the DNA TGCGCCAGCAGCGTGGACACCTCAGGATACTACGAGCAGTACTTC.

The J gene is TRBJ2-3, the V gene TRBV16, with a possible D match to TRBD2 (6 bases). V was clipped by 4 bases and J by 0 bases, with 11 bases between them. Per germline, CDR1 KGHSY and CDR2 FQNENV. There are 15 residues in the CDR3. The DNA for the CDR3 is TGTGCCAGCAGCCCTCCGACTAGGAGCACAGATACGCAGTATTTT. As protein: CASSPPTRSTDTQYF. Complete variable domain (other parts from reference TRBV16 and TRBJ2-3): GEEVAQTPKHLVRGEGQKAKLYCAPIKGHSYVFWYQQVLKNEFKFLISFQNENVFDETGMPKERFSAKCLPNSPCSLEIQATKLEDSAVYFCASSPPTRSTDTQYFGPGTRLTVL.

This chain's CDR3 is CASSSLRGRTYGYTF. CDR3 DNA sequence: TGTGCCAGCAGCTCCCTCCGGGGACGGACCTATGGCTACACCTTC. V and J are TRBV11-2 and TRBJ1-2, with a possible D match to TRBD1 (5 bases). The CDR3 totals 15 residues. V was pared by 4 bases and J by 4 bases, with 16 bases between. The germline V gene encodes CDR1 SGHAT and CDR2 FQNNGV.

The gene calls are TRBV6-1 and TRBJ1-4, with D perhaps matching TRBD1 (5 bases). Trimming left V 2 bases short and J 7 bases short, with 11 bases between. The CDR3 extends over 14 amino acids. The germline V gene encodes CDR1 MNHNS and CDR2 SASEGT. CDR3 residues: CASSETRDVEKLFF. In DNA form, the CDR3 reads TGTGCCAGCAGTGAAACCAGGGATGTTGAAAAACTGTTTTTT.

This chain links TRBV21-1 with TRBJ2-5. TRBV21-1 is described as a pseudogene. The CDR3 loop spans 16 amino acids. The CDR3 nucleotides read TGTGCCAGCAGCCCTCGAGAGGGGTCCTCACAAGAGACCCAGTACTTC. Amino acid sequence: CASSPREGSSQETQYF.